The 22 T cell receptor beta chains presented below share a single source sample, sequenced in a study of cytomegalovirus exposure and HLA in healthy donors. A multiplex PCR was run with 60 Vbeta primers and 13 Jbeta primers. Profiling relied on immunoSEQ multiplex PCR, and the TCRdb table lists in-frame clones only, not all of them. The sample contains 90,000 to 130,000 clones, around 64% of which appear only once. What was sequenced was PBMCs. These receptors were collected from a woman between 25 and 40 years old in good health and CMV-seronegative.

CDR3 DNA sequence: TGTGCCAGCAGCTTAGGCCTACAGCTCTCTGGAAACACCATATATTTT. Translated, it gives CASSLGLQLSGNTIYF. The genes are TRBV7-2 and TRBJ1-3; D unclear. Germline CDR1 reads SGHTA; CDR2 reads FQGNSA. V lost 1 base and J 0 bases, leaving 10 bases between the germline ends. The CDR3 runs to 16 residues. The variable domain in full, completed from reference TRBV7-2 and TRBJ1-3, reads GAGVSQSPSNKVTEKGKDVELRCDPISGHTALYWYRQSLGQGLEFLIYFQGNSAPDKSGLPSDRFSAERTGGSVSTLTIQRTQQEDSAVYLCASSLGLQLSGNTIYFGEGSWLTVV.

The V call is TRBV5-1, the J call TRBJ2-5; 8 bases are shared with TRBD2. CDR1 and CDR2 from the germline V gene are SGHRS and YFSETQ. The CDR3 sequence is 13 residues long. Trimming cost V 4 bases and J 4 bases; bases outside gene matches: 3. CDR3 bases: TGCGCCAGCAGCAGGACTAGCCGAGAGACCCAGTACTTC. Residues: CASSRTSRETQYF.

This clone is a singleton in its sample. The V call is TRBV18, the J call TRBJ1-2; tentative D call: TRBD1 (5 bases). The CDR3 length is 15 residues. Between the trimmed V and J ends, which lost 0 bases and 6 bases, there was a span of 14 bases. The germline CDR1 and CDR2 sequences are KGHSH and LQKENI. The CDR3 region has the DNA TGTGCCAGCTCACCACCCGCGGCAGGGAGGGATGGCTACACCTTC. Translated, it gives CASSPPAAGRDGYTF.

This clone has more than one count but fewer than ten. V is TRBV9 and J is TRBJ1-1; D gene ambiguous. The germline gives CDR1 SGDLS, CDR2 YYNGEE. The CDR3 has 17 residues. Between the trimmed V and J ends, which lost 4 bases and 4 bases, there was a span of 23 bases. In DNA form, the CDR3 reads TGTGCCAGCAGCCCCCGGGGAGGAGACCCGAATCCCACTGAAGCTTTCTTT. Translated: CASSPRGGDPNPTEAFF.

The chain links TRBV28 to TRBJ2-1; 7 bases agree with TRBD2. This CDR3 region has 15 residues. Germline-derived CDR1 and CDR2 are MDHEN and SYDVKM. Germline trimming cut 8 bases from V and 0 bases from J; bases unmatched to any gene: 7. CDR3 in amino acids: CASLGGVSSYNEQFF. The CDR3 DNA reads TGTGCCAGCCTTGGGGGGGTAAGCTCCTACAATGAGCAGTTCTTC. Together with reference TRBV28 and TRBJ2-1, the CDR3 gives the full variable domain: DVKVTQSSRYLVKRTGEKVFLECVQDMDHENMFWYRQDPGLGLRLIYFSYDVKMKEKGDIPEGYSVSREKKERFSLILESASTNQTSMYLCASLGGVSSYNEQFFGPGTRLTVL.

This clone was seen only once. The CDR3 DNA reads as TGTGCCAGCACCACGGGACTAGCGGGAGGAGAGACCCAGTACTTC. It is translated as CASTTGLAGGETQYF. V usage is TRBV5-4 and J usage is TRBJ2-5, with TRBD2 matching over 15 bases. CDR3 size: 15 residues. The junction had 4 bases not matched to a gene; V was cut back by 6 bases and J by 4 bases. Germline CDR1 is SGHNT and CDR2 is YYREEE (reference sequence).

The rearrangement joins TRBV11-2 to TRBJ1-2; 9 nucleotides match TRBD1. This CDR3 comprises 13 residues. Losses at the gene ends were 4 bases for V and 7 bases for J; bases not matched to a gene: 4. Looked up from germline, CDR1 is SGHAT and CDR2 is FQNNGV. CDR3 amino acids: CASSWTGEGGYTF. Here the CDR3 DNA reads TGTGCCAGCAGCTGGACAGGGGAGGGTGGCTACACCTTC.

The chain joins TRBV10-3 to TRBJ2-7, with TRBD1 matching 7 bases. The CDR3 runs 17 residues. CDR1 and CDR2 (germline): ENHRY, SYGVKD. V lost 0 bases and J lost 2; bases outside the gene matches: 10. CDR3 protein: CAISESVDRETPYEQYF. As DNA, the CDR3 is TGTGCCATCAGTGAGTCGGTCGACAGGGAAACTCCCTACGAGCAGTACTTC.

The chain carries TRBV10-3 and TRBJ2-1; 12 nucleotides align to TRBD2. This CDR3 contains 15 residues. V lost 6 bases, J lost 3 bases, and 3 bases stayed unmatched. CDR1 and CDR2 (germline): ENHRY, SYGVKD. The CDR3 loop reads CAISGLAGSYNEQFF. The CDR3 DNA sequence: TGTGCCATCAGCGGACTAGCGGGGAGCTACAATGAGCAGTTCTTC.

There are a few counts of this clone. V gene TRBV30 combines with J gene TRBJ1-2; no clear D gene. Trimming took off 3 bases at V and 8 bases at J, with 10 bases between the two ends. Germline values: CDR1 GTSNPN, CDR2 SVGIG (reference sequence). This CDR3 is built from 11 residues. This CDR3 reads CAWRETEGYTF. As DNA, the CDR3 is TGTGCCTGGAGAGAAACAGAGGGCTACACCTTC.

This chain connects TRBV5-1 to TRBJ2-3; 13 bases are a match to TRBD2. CDR1 SGHRS and CDR2 YFSETQ come from the germline V gene. The V segment lost 3 bases and the J segment 3 bases; nucleotides outside the gene matches: 4. The CDR3 runs 16 residues. The DNA for the CDR3 is TGCGCCAGCAGCTCTGGGACTAGCGGGACAACAGATACGCAGTATTTT. This codes for CASSSGTSGTTDTQYF.

V usage is TRBV28 and J usage is TRBJ1-1; the match to TRBD1 covers 7 bases. The CDR3 covers 16 residues. Per the germline V gene, CDR1 is MDHEN and CDR2 is SYDVKM. V lost 5 bases and J lost 1; bases outside the gene matches: 10. The CDR3 is CASSLNRGAGNTEAFF. In nucleotides, the CDR3 is TGTGCCAGCAGTCTCAACAGGGGCGCGGGGAACACTGAAGCTTTCTTT.

The rearrangement uses TRBV7-6 and TRBJ2-1, with D possibly TRBD2 on 6 matching bases. The CDR3 consists of 15 residues. The V end lost 1 base, the J end lost 6 bases, and 13 bases lay between the germline ends. Germline V gene sequence: CDR1 SGHVS, CDR2 FNYEAQ. CDR3 coding DNA: TGTGCCAGCAGCTTAGTCGGGGGTGAGATCAATGAGCAGTTCTTC. Translating it yields CASSLVGGEINEQFF.

The CDR3 sequence: CASSEPGGEDTQYF. The CDR3 DNA is TGTGCCAGCAGTGAACCGGGAGGGGAGGATACGCAGTATTTT. This rearrangement joins TRBV6-1 to TRBJ2-3, with 8 bases lining up with TRBD2. The trim removed 2 bases at V and 6 bases at J, leaving 4 bases unmatched. In germline, CDR1 is MNHNS, CDR2 SASEGT. There are 14 residues in the CDR3.

A few counts support this clone. The rearrangement links TRBV28 to TRBJ2-1; a possible D gene is TRBD1 (6 bases). Germline lookup yields CDR1 MDHEN and CDR2 SYDVKM. CDR3 length: 15 amino acids. Trimming removed 5 bases from V and 4 bases from J, with 15 bases in between. CDR3 amino acids: CASSLSTGSYNEQFF. As DNA, the CDR3 is TGTGCCAGCAGTCTATCGACAGGTTCATACAATGAGCAGTTCTTC.

This chain joins TRBV6-1 and TRBJ2-7, with 16 positions matching TRBD2. After removal of 6 bases from V and 9 bases from J, the junction contained 23 bases not matched to a gene. CDR3 length equals 20 residues. Germline V gene lookup returns CDR1 MNHNS and CDR2 SASEGT. The CDR3 protein is CASSEIGTSGRASVGVSQYF. Here the CDR3 DNA reads TGTGCCAGCAGCGAAATTGGGACTAGCGGGAGGGCCTCCGTGGGGGTCTCGCAGTACTTC.

The chain links TRBV15 to TRBJ2-1, with 10 bases that match TRBD2. The CDR3 sequence is 16 residues long. The germline V gene has CDR1 LNHNV and CDR2 YYDKDF (reference sequence). The V and J ends lost 0 bases and 4 bases, in that order; junction bases with no gene match: 3. CDR3 nucleotides: TGTGCCACCAGCAGAGAGACTAGCGGGTCTTACAATGAGCAGTTCTTC. Translated, it gives CATSRETSGSYNEQFF. Variable domain in full (rest from reference TRBV15 and TRBJ2-1): DAMVIQNPRYQVTQFGKPVTLSCSQTLNHNVMYWYQQKSSQAPKLLFHYYDKDFNNEADTPDNFQSRRPNTSFCFLDIRSPGLGDTAMYLCATSRETSGSYNEQFFGPGTRLTVL.

The genes are TRBV5-1 and TRBJ1-1; tentatively, D is TRBD1 (5 bases). V was pared by 3 bases and J by 0 bases, with 15 bases between. Germline assignment: CDR1 SGHRS and CDR2 YFSETQ. The CDR3 covers 16 residues. The CDR3 nucleotides read TGCGCCAGCAGCTCGGGGGGTATGGGTCTGAACACTGAAGCTTTCTTT. It specifies CASSSGGMGLNTEAFF.

This clone was counted once. This rearrangement joins TRBV9 to TRBJ2-2; weak D call: TRBD2 (5 bases). Trimming shortened V by 0 bases and J by 5 bases, and 14 bases separated the two germline ends. The CDR3 runs to 16 residues. Germline V lookup: CDR1 SGDLS, CDR2 YYNGEE. CDR3 coding DNA: TGTGCCAGCAGCGTAGACGGGGATGGTGTGACCGGGGAGCTGTTTTTT. Its protein product is CASSVDGDGVTGELFF.

The chain uses TRBV10-2 and TRBJ2-7; 9 nucleotides line up with TRBD1. V was clipped by 4 bases and J by 4 bases; unmatched bases: 8. This CDR3 region has 15 residues. The germline V gene encodes CDR1 WSHSY and CDR2 SAAADI. The chain's CDR3 is CASSGRTGADYEQYF. The CDR3 DNA follows: TGCGCCAGCAGTGGAAGGACAGGGGCGGATTACGAGCAGTACTTC.

The chain has TRBV7-9 and TRBJ2-1; 10 bases align to TRBD1. Germline CDR1 SEHNR, CDR2 FQNEAQ (reference sequence). The CDR3 runs to 15 residues. V dropped 3 bases and J dropped 5; count of bases not matched to a gene: 4. For the CDR3, the DNA is TGTGCCAGCAGCTTTGGGACAGGGGTCCACAATGAGCAGTTCTTC. Its translation is CASSFGTGVHNEQFF.

This clone was observed a single time. The genes are TRBV10-3 and TRBJ1-1, with a possible D match to TRBD1 (5 bases). Per the germline V gene, CDR1 is ENHRY and CDR2 is SYGVKD. This CDR3 region has 12 residues. Trimming stripped 6 bases from V and 8 bases from J, with 13 bases between. CDR3 loop: CAISETGSEAFF. CDR3 in DNA: TGTGCCATCAGCGAAACAGGATCCGAAGCTTTCTTT.